These 8 T cell receptor beta chains came from one sample sequenced in a study of T-cell memory formation after mild COVID-19. TCRdb itself ran the 5' RACE reads through MiXCR, one entry per CDR3 protein. The table includes 90,000 to 120,000 distinct CDR3 sequences, over 15% detected once. Specimen: PBMCs or a T cell subset sorted from them (not recorded which). The source of these receptors is a man younger than 35 who had mild COVID-19 (a few samples of this study predate the infection). Cell type and time point are not known.

This clonotype was counted ten times or more. The chain employs TRBV28 and TRBJ2-7, with a possible D match to TRBD1 (6 bases). CDR3 length: 12 amino acids. CDR1 and CDR2 from the germline V gene are MDHEN and SYDVKM. Trimming pared 6 bases from V and 4 bases from J, leaving 10 bases between. The CDR3 coding sequence is TGTGCCAGCAGGCAGGGGAATTACGAGCAGTACGTC. Its translation is CASRQGNYEQYV.

This clonotype was counted between two and nine times. This chain connects TRBV24-1 to TRBJ2-3; TRBD2 aligns across 11 bases. From germline, CDR1 is KGHDR and CDR2 SFDVKD. V lost 2 bases, J lost 4 bases, and 4 bases stayed unmatched. This CDR3 has 16 amino acids. The CDR3 DNA follows: TGTGCCACCAGTGATTCTAGCGGGGGGATTGCAGATACGCAGTATTTT. Translating it yields CATSDSSGGIADTQYF.

There are a few counts of this clonotype. The J gene is TRBJ1-4, the V gene TRBV7-2; 8 nucleotides align to TRBD1. The CDR3 loop spans 17 amino acids. Germline V CDR1 and CDR2: SGHTA, FQGNSA. With 3 bases clipped from V and 0 bases from J, the junction kept 6 bases outside the gene matches. The CDR3 DNA is TGTGCCAGCAGCTTTGGGGAACAGGGGGCAACTAATGAAAAACTGTTTTTT. Translated, it gives CASSFGEQGATNEKLFF.

There are many counts of this clonotype. The chain couples TRBV28 to TRBJ2-6; D remains ambiguous. Germline lookup yields CDR1 MDHEN and CDR2 SYDVKM. Between the trimmed V and J ends, which lost 3 bases and 0 bases, there was a span of 6 bases. This CDR3 region has 15 residues. The DNA of the CDR3 is TGTGCCAGCAGTTTTTGGCTCTCTGGGGCCAACGTCCTGACTTTC. Translated: CASSFWLSGANVLTF.

This clonotype was seen only a few times. This chain connects TRBV7-8 to TRBJ1-1; D remains unclear. V was pared by 1 base and J by 1 base, with 7 bases between. The CDR3 runs 14 residues. CDR1 is SGHVS, CDR2 FQNEAQ, per germline. The CDR3: CASSLVFRNTEAFF. The CDR3 bases are TGTGCCAGCAGCTTAGTATTTCGGAACACTGAAGCTTTCTTT.

The chain recombines TRBV5-1 with TRBJ2-3; TRBD2 is a possible D gene (6 bases). V was pared by 4 bases and J by 2 bases, with 17 bases between. In germline, CDR1 is SGHRS, CDR2 YFSETQ. The CDR3 runs 16 residues. The CDR3 region is CASSPPSGRDTDTQYF. The CDR3 DNA is TGCGCCAGCAGCCCCCCCTCCGGGAGAGACACAGATACGCAGTATTTT.

This clonotype occurred many times. This chain links TRBV20-1 with TRBJ2-2; a weak D match, TRBD1 (5 bases). Germline V gene lookup returns CDR1 DFQATT and CDR2 SNEGSKA (reference sequence). V lost 3 bases and J lost 6, with 14 bases in between. CDR3 length: 14 residues. DNA of the CDR3: TGCAGTGCTAGTAACCCAAGGGGCGCCGGGGAGCTGTTTTTT. It specifies CSASNPRGAGELFF.

The table lists this clonotype with many counts. The chain is built from TRBV5-1 and TRBJ2-3; 10 nucleotides line up with TRBD2. CDR3 length: 16 residues. Germline trimming cut 1 base from V and 1 base from J; bases unmatched to any gene: 3. The germline V gene encodes CDR1 SGHRS and CDR2 YFSETQ. In nucleotides, the CDR3 is TGCGCCAGCAGCTTGACCGGGACTAGCGGCACAGATACGCAGTATTTT. Translated: CASSLTGTSGTDTQYF.